One T cell receptor beta chain is described in this entry. The data were obtained in a study of shared T cell receptors in the human thymus. Clones were sequenced by immunoSEQ multiplex PCR, and TCRdb holds only the in-frame ones, with some missing. The repertoire holds 640,000 or so clones, with approximately 87% as singletons. The CDR3 is made up of 18 amino acids. Per the germline V gene, CDR1 is LGHNA and CDR2 is YSLEER. V gave up 3 bases and J gave up 0 bases, with 19 bases separating them. This same sample was also part of a study on human thymus T cells. Turning to that study: Resected material from corrective heart surgery provided the thymus tissue analysed. Gene usage (both V and J) appeared biased in thymic and blood repertoires. Reports from related research described highly overlapping thymic repertoires among unrelated individuals.

Sequencing used thymocytes. The TCR sequence derives from a boy in the first two years of life with a congenital heart defect. The chain links TRBV4-3 to TRBJ2-3, with D possibly TRBD1 on 6 matching bases. The CDR3 DNA follows: TGCGCCAGCAGCCACCGTAAGGGGGACGCCCCTAGCACAGATACGCAGTATTTT. Protein sequence: CASSHRKGDAPSTDTQYF.